This T cell receptor (beta chain) emerged from a study of regulatory T cells in long-lasting Graves disease. Ten or more counts support this clonotype. Building of the TCR beta libraries involved iRepertoire HTBI primers and Arm-PCR of CDR3 regions. TCRdb recomputed calls from the multiplex PCR reads with MiXCR, one row per CDR3 protein. The profile shows 450,000 to 600,000 distinct CDR3 sequences, around 16% of them singletons. Noted time point: newly diagnosed GD, antithyroid drugs for less than 3 months. Researchers made the TCR library from RNA that was extracted from PBMCs. The CDR3 runs to 15 residues. Trimming shortened V by 5 bases and J by 0 bases, and 12 bases separated the two germline ends. Germline-derived CDR1 and CDR2 are MNHEY and SMNVEV (reference sequence). The data were also submitted as part of a second study, on T cells in Graves' hyperthyroidism and ophthalmopathy.

Specimen: peripheral blood mononuclear cells (PBMCs), collected at new diagnosis, from a patient treated with antithyroid drugs. V and J are TRBV27 and TRBJ2-3; D unclear. The clonotype was recovered from a man aged 40-49 years with Graves disease. The CDR3 nucleotides read TGTGCCAGCAGTCCCTTCCCCGGGAGCACAGATACGCAGTATTTT. Translated, it gives CASSPFPGSTDTQYF.